These T cell receptor beta chains were read from a single sample in a study of PD-L1 blockade in urothelial cancer. Sequencing was performed with immunoSEQ multiplex PCR; in TCRdb, only in-frame clones are kept and a portion is missing. The table lists about 30,000 clones, 80% to 90% of them singletons. The sample in question was PBMCs, obtained around atezolizumab (anti-PD-L1) treatment. These receptors were obtained from a man in his fifties or sixties with urothelial cancer. Each CDR3 is given with its conserved first and last residue. A D gene is named only where the DNA matches it firmly. The size entry is marked missing in some rows and otherwise reads once, few, many or a size class.

J: TRBJ1-5
V: TRBV7-9
size: NA
D: TRBD1
DNA: TGTGCCAGCAGCGGGGACAGGGGCCAGAATCAGCCCCAGCATTTT
CDR3: CASSGDRGQNQPQHF

J: TRBJ1-6
V: TRBV6-5
size: NA
D: NA
DNA: TGTGCCAGCAGTTCACCCTCCATCGGCGGTAGTTCACCCCTCCACTTT
CDR3: CASSSPSIGGSSPLHF

J: TRBJ2-7
V: TRBV11-2
size: NA
D: NA
DNA: TGTGCCAGCAGCCCCGTGCACAGGTACGAGCAGTACTTC
CDR3: CASSPVHRYEQYF

J: TRBJ1-2
V: TRBV30
size: NA
D: TRBD1
DNA: TGTGCCTGGAGTCTCAGGGGGCGTGTTGCCTATGGCTACACCTTC
CDR3: CAWSLRGRVAYGYTF

J: TRBJ2-5
V: TRBV5-8
size: NA
D: NA
DNA: TGTGCCAGCAGGGAGGGCAGGAGAGAGACCCAGTACTTC
CDR3: CASREGRRETQYF

J: TRBJ2-7
V: TRBV19
size: NA
D: TRBD1
DNA: TGTGCCAGTACCTTGACAGGGGACTCCTACGAGCAGTACTTC
CDR3: CASTLTGDSYEQYF

J: TRBJ2-5
V: TRBV15
size: NA
D: TRBD2
DNA: TGTGCCACCAGCGGGCGGACTAGCGGGGGCCAAGAGACCCAGTACTTC
CDR3: CATSGRTSGGQETQYF

J: TRBJ2-1
V: TRBV21-1
size: NA
D: NA
DNA: TGTGCCAACCCTACTAGCGGGAGAACAAATGAGCAGTTCTTC
CDR3: CANPTSGRTNEQFF

J: TRBJ2-1
V: TRBV7-8
size: NA
D: NA
DNA: TGTGCCAGCAGCCCCCTAGCGCCGATTATAAGCTCCTACAATGAGCAGTTCTTC
CDR3: CASSPLAPIISSYNEQFF

J: TRBJ2-5
V: TRBV19
size: NA
D: TRBD1
DNA: TGTGCCAGTAGTAGCCGGGACAGCGGCTGGTCGGAGACCCAGTACTTC
CDR3: CASSSRDSGWSETQYF

J: TRBJ1-1
V: TRBV4-2
size: NA
D: TRBD1
DNA: TGTGCCAGCACCCCTGGGACAGGGGGCACCTCAACCAGGGGCACTGAAGCTTTCTTT
CDR3: CASTPGTGGTSTRGTEAFF

J: TRBJ1-5
V: TRBV7-8
size: NA
D: NA
DNA: TGTGCCAGCAGCTTAGAACGGGTTCAGCCCCAGCATTTT
CDR3: CASSLERVQPQHF

J: TRBJ1-5
V: TRBV15
size: NA
D: TRBD1
DNA: TGTGCCACCAGCCCTTATCAGGGGGCACAGCAGCCCCAGCATTTT
CDR3: CATSPYQGAQQPQHF

J: TRBJ2-5
V: TRBV5-1
size: NA
D: NA
DNA: TGCGCCAGCAGCTTGGAACTAGCTCGGAACATGGTTGGAGAGACCCAGTACTTC
CDR3: CASSLELARNMVGETQYF

J: TRBJ1-1
V: TRBV6-6
size: NA
D: TRBD1
DNA: TGTGCCAGCAGTTACTCGGGGGACAGGGGCGCTGAAGCTTTCTTT
CDR3: CASSYSGDRGAEAFF

J: TRBJ2-7
V: TRBV7-2
size: NA
D: TRBD2
DNA: TGTGCCAGCAGCTTAGGGGGACTAGCGGGCCTCTACGAGCAGTACTTC
CDR3: CASSLGGLAGLYEQYF

J: TRBJ2-1
V: TRBV25-1
size: NA
D: TRBD1
DNA: TGTGCCAGCAGTGATCAGCGGACAGGTCCAATGGGGCAGTTCTTC
CDR3: CASSDQRTGPMGQFF

J: TRBJ1-2
V: TRBV29-1
size: NA
D: NA
DNA: TGCAGCGTCGGAGAGGGTGGCTACACCTTC
CDR3: CSVGEGGYTF

J: TRBJ2-5
V: TRBV28
size: few
D: TRBD1
DNA: TGTGCCAGCAGTATGATGGGACAGGGGAGAGAGACCCAGTACTTC
CDR3: CASSMMGQGRETQYF